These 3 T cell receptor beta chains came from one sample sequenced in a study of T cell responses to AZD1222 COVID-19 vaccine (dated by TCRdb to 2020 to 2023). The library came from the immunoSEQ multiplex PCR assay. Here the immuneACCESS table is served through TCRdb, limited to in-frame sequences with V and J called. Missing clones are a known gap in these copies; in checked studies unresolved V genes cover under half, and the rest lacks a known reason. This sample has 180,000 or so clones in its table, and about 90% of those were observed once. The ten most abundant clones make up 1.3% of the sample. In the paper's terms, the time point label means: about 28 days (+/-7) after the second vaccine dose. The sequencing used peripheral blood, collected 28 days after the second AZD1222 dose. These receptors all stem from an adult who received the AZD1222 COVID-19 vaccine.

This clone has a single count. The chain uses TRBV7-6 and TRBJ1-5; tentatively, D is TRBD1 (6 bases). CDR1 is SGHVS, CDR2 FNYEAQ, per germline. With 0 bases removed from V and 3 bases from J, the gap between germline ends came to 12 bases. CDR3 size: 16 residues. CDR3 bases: TGTGCCAGCAGCTTAGCGGCCGGGGGCTACAATCAGCCCCAGCATTTT. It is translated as CASSLAAGGYNQPQHF.

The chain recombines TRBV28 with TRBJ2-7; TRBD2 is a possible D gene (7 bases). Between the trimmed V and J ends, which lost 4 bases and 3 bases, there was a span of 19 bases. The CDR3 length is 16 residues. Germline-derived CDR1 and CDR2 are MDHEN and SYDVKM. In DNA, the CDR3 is TGTGCCAGCAGTTGGGGAGGGGGAAGCCACCGCTACGAGCAGTACTTC. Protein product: CASSWGGGSHRYEQYF.

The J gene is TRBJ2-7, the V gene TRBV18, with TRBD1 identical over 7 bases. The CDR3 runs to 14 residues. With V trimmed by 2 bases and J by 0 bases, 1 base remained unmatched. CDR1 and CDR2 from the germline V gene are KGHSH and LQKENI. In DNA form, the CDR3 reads TGTGCCAGCTCACCAAGGGGGCTCTCCTACGAGCAGTACTTC. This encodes CASSPRGLSYEQYF.